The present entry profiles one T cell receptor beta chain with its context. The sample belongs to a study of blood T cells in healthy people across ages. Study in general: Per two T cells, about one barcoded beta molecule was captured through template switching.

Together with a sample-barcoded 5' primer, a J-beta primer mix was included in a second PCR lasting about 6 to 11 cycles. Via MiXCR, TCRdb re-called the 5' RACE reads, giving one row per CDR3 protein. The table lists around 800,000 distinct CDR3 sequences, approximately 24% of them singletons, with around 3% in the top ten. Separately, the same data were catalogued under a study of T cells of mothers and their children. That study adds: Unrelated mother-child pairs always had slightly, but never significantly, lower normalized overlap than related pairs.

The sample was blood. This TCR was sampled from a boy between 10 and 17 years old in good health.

The CDR3 sequence is CASSLFPGAVLTDTQYF. The DNA of the CDR3 is TGTGCCAGCAGCTTATTCCCAGGGGCGGTCCTCACAGATACGCAGTATTTT. This chain connects TRBV7-3 to TRBJ2-3; possibly TRBD1 for D (6 bases). Germline CDR1 and CDR2: SGHTA and FQGTGA. The CDR3 totals 17 residues. V dropped 2 bases and J dropped 2 bases, with 17 bases sitting between them.